The clone carrying this T cell receptor beta chain has more than one count but fewer than ten. This record comes from a study of blood T cells in healthy people across ages. A sample-barcoded 5' primer and a J-beta primer mix were used in a second PCR of roughly 7 to 11 cycles. TCRdb reprocessed the 5' RACE reads via MiXCR and lists one record per CDR3 protein. Of more than 900,000 distinct CDR3 sequences in the sample, 25% to 35% were seen once. In germline, CDR1 is KGHDR, CDR2 SFDVKD. The CDR3 sequence is 13 residues long. Trimming stripped 10 bases from V and 0 bases from J, with 8 bases between. These data were likewise used in another study, on T cells of mothers and their children.

V and J are TRBV24-1 and TRBJ2-2; a weak D match, TRBD1 (5 bases). Sample: blood. The sequence was obtained from a woman aged 40 to 50 in good health. CDR3: CATGVPNTGELFF. CDR3 DNA: TGTGCCACAGGGGTACCGAACACCGGGGAGCTGTTTTTT.